The entry that follows covers one T cell receptor beta chain sequence. Its antigen is not identified. The record originates from a study of TIL therapy for anti-PD-1-resistant metastatic lung cancer. General study results and limits: The cohort had more treatment-naive, never-smoker and oncogene-addicted patients than typical.

The immunoSEQ assay was v3. The assay was immunoSEQ multiplex PCR, and TCRdb's table has in-frame clones only and misses some. The sample has 54,000 or so clones; around 67% are singletons. Time point denoted: pre-treatment sample, taken before nivolumab and TIL therapy. This receptor was obtained from a person between 30 and 80 years old with non-small cell lung cancer. The source material was blood, sampled at baseline.

The CDR3, as DNA: TGTGCCAGCAGTGACGCCGGGACAGGGTTTTACGAGCAGTACTTC. As protein: CASSDAGTGFYEQYF. The chain combines TRBV6-6 with TRBJ2-7, with 9 bases aligning to TRBD1. Germline trimming cut 5 bases from V and 4 bases from J; bases unmatched to any gene: 9. There are 15 residues in the CDR3. The germline V gene encodes CDR1 MNHNY and CDR2 SVGAGI (reference sequence).